Listed here are 27 T cell receptor beta chains from one sample, sequenced in a study of T cell responses to AZD1222 COVID-19 vaccine. Here immunoSEQ multiplex PCR was the method, and the copy in TCRdb shows in-frame clones only, minus some. This sample has 180,000 or so clones, with 90% to 95% found just once. The sequences come from peripheral blood, collected 28 days after the second dose of the MenACWY control vaccine. The receptors come from an adult who received the MenACWY meningococcal vaccine as a control.

CDR3 coding DNA: TGTGCCAGCAGTGAATGGGGGCAGAGAGAGGAAAAACTGTTTTTT. It is translated as CASSEWGQREEKLFF. V usage is TRBV2 and J usage is TRBJ1-4; D possibly corresponds to TRBD1 (6 bases). CDR1 and CDR2 (germline): SNHLY, FYNNEI. The ends were cut back, 2 bases at V and 8 bases at J, with 15 bases in the middle. The length of the CDR3 is 15 residues.

This chain's CDR3 is CASSSQGGGYTF. CDR3 DNA sequence: TGTGCCAGCAGCAGCCAGGGCGGCGGCTACACCTTC. The rearrangement links TRBV9 to TRBJ1-2; TRBD1 is a possible D gene (5 bases). Germline CDR1 and CDR2: SGDLS and YYNGEE. The CDR3 is 12 amino acids. Trimming removed 4 bases from V and 8 bases from J, with 12 bases in between.

The chain uses TRBV5-4 and TRBJ2-5; D may be TRBD1 or TRBD2 (6 bases each). There are 15 residues in the CDR3. V lost 5 bases and J lost 3, with 17 bases in between. Germline lookup yields CDR1 SGHNT and CDR2 YYREEE (reference sequence). The CDR3 region has the DNA TGTGCCAGCAGGCTTTCCCTCGGGGGCGAAGAGACCCAGTACTTC. Protein: CASRLSLGGEETQYF.

V usage is TRBV28 and J usage is TRBJ1-6; 12 nucleotides match TRBD1. Germline assignment: CDR1 MDHEN and CDR2 SYDVKM. V lost 2 bases and J lost 1; bases outside the gene matches: 3. The CDR3 contains 18 residues. As DNA, the CDR3 is TGTGCCAGCAGTTTAGGGACAGGGGGCGCATCCTATAATTCACCCCTCCACTTT. Translation: CASSLGTGGASYNSPLHF.

V gene TRBV5-1 combines with J gene TRBJ1-1; D gene unclear. The CDR3 length is 12 residues. Per the germline V gene, CDR1 is SGHRS and CDR2 is YFSETQ. Trimming stripped 3 bases from V and 4 bases from J, with 7 bases between. This CDR3 reads CASSSQGTEAFF. The CDR3 region has the DNA TGCGCCAGCAGCTCCCAAGGCACTGAAGCTTTCTTT.

The table lists this clone with a count of one. The chain employs TRBV18 and TRBJ1-1; D gene uncertain. CDR1 and CDR2 (germline): KGHSH, LQKENI. The CDR3 is made up of 11 amino acids. V lost 3 bases and J lost 3, with 2 bases in between. DNA of the CDR3: TGTGCCAGCTCACCTTACACTGAAGCTTTCTTT. Translating gives CASSPYTEAFF.

The table lists this clone with a count of one. The chain joins TRBV19 to TRBJ1-2; D is uncertain. The germline V gene encodes CDR1 LNHDA and CDR2 SQIVND (reference sequence). Trimming stripped 7 bases from V and 4 bases from J, with 13 bases between. This CDR3 spans 13 amino acids. In DNA form, the CDR3 reads TGTGCCAGTATTTCGCAGGTCGCCTATGGCTACACCTTC. Amino acid sequence: CASISQVAYGYTF. Using reference TRBV19 and TRBJ1-2 for the parts outside the CDR3, the full variable domain is DGGITQSPKYLFRKEGQNVTLSCEQNLNHDAMYWYRQDPGQGLRLIYYSQIVNDFQKGDIAEGYSVSREKKESFPLTVTSAQKNPTAFYLCASISQVAYGYTFGSGTRLTVV.

This chain joins TRBV7-2 and TRBJ1-3; 9 bases match TRBD1. CDR3 length equals 15 residues. The V gene end was trimmed by 5 bases and the J gene end by 4 bases; junction bases not matched to a gene: 6. The germline V gene encodes CDR1 SGHTA and CDR2 FQGNSA. The chain's CDR3 is CASSTTGGGGNTIYF. In nucleotides, the CDR3 is TGTGCCAGCAGCACGACAGGGGGTGGGGGAAACACCATATATTTT.

The V call is TRBV10-3, the J call TRBJ1-2; 7 bases map to TRBD1. V lost 11 bases and J lost 4; bases outside the gene matches: 16. The germline V gene encodes CDR1 ENHRY and CDR2 SYGVKD. The CDR3 runs 15 residues. The CDR3 loop is CASRDSSSRGYGYTF. The CDR3 nucleotides read TGTGCCTCCCGGGACAGCAGTTCCAGGGGCTATGGCTACACCTTC.

V is TRBV5-1 and J is TRBJ2-2; D not certain. Germline-derived CDR1 and CDR2 are SGHRS and YFSETQ. The CDR3 extends over 14 amino acids. V was pared by 1 base and J by 3 bases, with 7 bases between. In DNA, the CDR3 is TGCGCCAGCAGCTTGAGTTTGGACACCGGGGAGCTGTTTTTT. It yields the protein CASSLSLDTGELFF.

V is TRBV18 and J is TRBJ1-5; 7 nucleotides agree with TRBD1. Per the germline V gene, CDR1 is KGHSH and CDR2 is LQKENI. V lost 6 bases and J lost 6; bases outside the gene matches: 11. The CDR3 has 15 residues. In DNA, the CDR3 is TGTGCCAGCTCGTCACAGGGGACGGGGGGTCAGCCCCAGCATTTT. It is translated as CASSSQGTGGQPQHF.

The chain recombines TRBV27 with TRBJ2-7; D is tentatively TRBD1 or TRBD2 (6 bases each). Trimming took off 0 bases at V and 9 bases at J, with 12 bases between the two ends. CDR1 is MNHEY, CDR2 SMNVEV, per germline (reference sequence). The CDR3 length is 13 residues. CDR3 coding DNA: TGTGCCAGCAGTTTATCCCCCCGGGGGCCGCAGTACTTC. Translated, it gives CASSLSPRGPQYF.

This clone turned up a few times. The rearrangement uses TRBV5-8 and TRBJ1-2, with 11 bases aligning to TRBD1. The CDR3 length is 14 residues. Germline V gene sequence: CDR1 SGHTS, CDR2 YDEGEE. V dropped 4 bases and J dropped 7; count of bases not matched to a gene: 6. The CDR3 loop reads CASSPRTGGSGYTF. CDR3 coding DNA: TGTGCCAGCAGCCCAAGGACAGGGGGCTCTGGCTACACCTTC.

This chain connects TRBV3-1 (or the pseudogene TRBV3-2) to TRBJ1-2; 7 positions agree with TRBD1. V lost 3 bases, J lost 8 bases, and 15 bases stayed unmatched. The CDR3 runs 16 residues. CDR1 is LGHDT and CDR2 is YNNKEL in the germline V gene (reference sequence). The CDR3 loop is CASSQGRQGGFGGYTF. The CDR3 region has the DNA TGTGCCAGCAGCCAGGGTCGACAGGGCGGGTTTGGGGGCTACACCTTC.

The CDR3 protein is CASSYSPGKSTEAFF. CDR3 DNA sequence: TGTGCCAGCAGTTACTCTCCCGGGAAGTCAACTGAAGCTTTCTTT. V and J are TRBV6-5 and TRBJ1-1; no reliable D call. V lost 0 bases and J 5 bases, leaving 13 bases between the germline ends. Germline lookup yields CDR1 MNHEY and CDR2 SVGAGI. The CDR3 contains 15 residues.

The V and J genes are TRBV5-1 and TRBJ1-2, with TRBD1 matching over 7 bases. Trimming cost V 1 base and J 1 base; bases outside gene matches: 13. Germline V gene lookup returns CDR1 SGHRS and CDR2 YFSETQ. The CDR3 loop spans 18 amino acids. DNA for the CDR3: TGCGCCAGCAGCTTGAGGGGGCTCTCAACTGCGTATAACTATGGCTACACCTTC. It yields the protein CASSLRGLSTAYNYGYTF.

This clone has only one observation. V and J are TRBV24-1 and TRBJ1-4; TRBD1 matches 9 bases. V lost 2 bases to trimming and J lost 14 bases; unmatched junction nucleotides: 5. Germline V lookup: CDR1 KGHDR, CDR2 SFDVKD. The CDR3 runs 13 residues. CDR3 sequence (DNA): TGTGCCACCAGTGATTCACCGGGACAGGGTCTGTTTTTT. This encodes CATSDSPGQGLFF.

V gene TRBV15 combines with J gene TRBJ2-5, with D unresolved. The ends were cut back, 0 bases at V and 4 bases at J, with 3 bases in the middle. The CDR3 runs to 12 residues. Looked up from germline, CDR1 is LNHNV and CDR2 is YYDKDF (reference sequence). The DNA for the CDR3 is TGTGCCACCAGCAGAGATCGAGAGACCCAGTACTTC. It codes for CATSRDRETQYF.

This chain uses TRBV5-6 with TRBJ2-2; D is perhaps TRBD1 (6 bases). V lost 4 bases and J 5 bases, leaving 6 bases between the germline ends. Germline CDR1 SGHDT, CDR2 YYEEEE. CDR3 length: 12 amino acids. This CDR3 reads CASSQGTGELFF. The CDR3 nucleotides are TGTGCCAGCAGCCAGGGGACCGGGGAGCTGTTTTTT.

The table lists this clone with a count of one. The V call is TRBV7-3, the J call TRBJ2-1; D gene unclear. The germline CDR1 and CDR2 sequences are SGHTA and FQGTGA. The CDR3 loop spans 15 amino acids. V gave up 1 base and J gave up 2 bases, with 9 bases separating them. This chain's CDR3 is CASSLMAGPYNEQFF. CDR3 in DNA: TGTGCCAGCAGCTTAATGGCTGGGCCCTACAATGAGCAGTTCTTC.

This sequence joins TRBV7-2 and TRBJ1-2; TRBD1 aligns across 8 bases. The CDR3 runs to 15 residues. V dropped 5 bases and J dropped 3; count of bases not matched to a gene: 8. The germline gives CDR1 SGHTA, CDR2 FQGNSA. As DNA, the CDR3 is TGTGCCAGCAGCCACCGACAGGGGCTATACTATGGCTACACCTTC. This sequence encodes CASSHRQGLYYGYTF.

This clone was observed a single time. This chain uses TRBV6-1 with TRBJ2-3; D is uncertain. Germline CDR1 MNHNS, CDR2 SASEGT. Trimming removed 2 bases at V and 4 bases at J, with 4 bases between. The CDR3 totals 12 residues. The CDR3 sequence: CASSEQSDTQYF. The CDR3 coding sequence is TGTGCCAGCAGTGAACAGTCAGATACGCAGTATTTT.

The chain couples TRBV18 to TRBJ2-2, with unresolved D. The CDR3 has 15 amino acids. Germline values: CDR1 KGHSH, CDR2 LQKENI. The germline V and J ends were trimmed by 1 base and 5 bases, with 11 bases remaining between them. The CDR3 DNA is TGTGCCAGCTCACCACTGGGCGTCCGAACCGGGGAGCTGTTTTTT. Protein: CASSPLGVRTGELFF.

This chain connects TRBV19 to TRBJ2-1; D tentatively fits TRBD1 or TRBD2 (6 bases each). Trimming removed 4 bases from V and 8 bases from J, with 15 bases in between. Per the germline V gene, CDR1 is LNHDA and CDR2 is SQIVND (reference sequence). The CDR3 is 14 amino acids. The CDR3 DNA follows: TGTGCCAGTAGTAACCGGGGGCTTTTTTATGAGCAGTTCTTC. Its translation is CASSNRGLFYEQFF. The full variable domain, completed using reference TRBV19 and TRBJ2-1, is DGGITQSPKYLFRKEGQNVTLSCEQNLNHDAMYWYRQDPGQGLRLIYYSQIVNDFQKGDIAEGYSVSREKKESFPLTVTSAQKNPTAFYLCASSNRGLFYEQFFGPGTRLTVL.

The J gene is TRBJ1-1, the V gene TRBV6-5; 7 nucleotides agree with TRBD1. The CDR3 covers 13 residues. Trimming cost V 7 bases and J 3 bases; bases outside gene matches: 5. Germline CDR1 reads MNHEY; CDR2 reads SVGAGI. The CDR3 spells CASNYDRDTEAFF. Written as DNA, the CDR3 is TGTGCCAGCAATTATGACAGGGACACTGAAGCTTTCTTT.

The CDR3 is CASSFGPRGEETQYF. The CDR3 DNA reads as TGTGCCAGCAGCTTTGGTCCCCGGGGGGAAGAGACCCAGTACTTC. The chain combines TRBV11-2 with TRBJ2-5; 7 nucleotides agree with TRBD2. The V gene end was trimmed by 3 bases and the J gene end by 3 bases; junction bases not matched to a gene: 7. Germline assignment: CDR1 SGHAT and CDR2 FQNNGV. CDR3 length: 15 residues.

This chain uses TRBV5-1 with TRBJ2-2, with TRBD1 as a possible D gene (5 bases). Trimming took 0 bases from V and 5 from J, leaving 8 bases between them. The CDR3 extends over 14 amino acids. The V gene's germline CDR1 is SGHRS and CDR2 YFSETQ. CDR3 sequence (DNA): TGCGCCAGCAGCTTGGGGGGCGCGACCGGGGAGCTGTTTTTT. It translates to CASSLGGATGELFF.